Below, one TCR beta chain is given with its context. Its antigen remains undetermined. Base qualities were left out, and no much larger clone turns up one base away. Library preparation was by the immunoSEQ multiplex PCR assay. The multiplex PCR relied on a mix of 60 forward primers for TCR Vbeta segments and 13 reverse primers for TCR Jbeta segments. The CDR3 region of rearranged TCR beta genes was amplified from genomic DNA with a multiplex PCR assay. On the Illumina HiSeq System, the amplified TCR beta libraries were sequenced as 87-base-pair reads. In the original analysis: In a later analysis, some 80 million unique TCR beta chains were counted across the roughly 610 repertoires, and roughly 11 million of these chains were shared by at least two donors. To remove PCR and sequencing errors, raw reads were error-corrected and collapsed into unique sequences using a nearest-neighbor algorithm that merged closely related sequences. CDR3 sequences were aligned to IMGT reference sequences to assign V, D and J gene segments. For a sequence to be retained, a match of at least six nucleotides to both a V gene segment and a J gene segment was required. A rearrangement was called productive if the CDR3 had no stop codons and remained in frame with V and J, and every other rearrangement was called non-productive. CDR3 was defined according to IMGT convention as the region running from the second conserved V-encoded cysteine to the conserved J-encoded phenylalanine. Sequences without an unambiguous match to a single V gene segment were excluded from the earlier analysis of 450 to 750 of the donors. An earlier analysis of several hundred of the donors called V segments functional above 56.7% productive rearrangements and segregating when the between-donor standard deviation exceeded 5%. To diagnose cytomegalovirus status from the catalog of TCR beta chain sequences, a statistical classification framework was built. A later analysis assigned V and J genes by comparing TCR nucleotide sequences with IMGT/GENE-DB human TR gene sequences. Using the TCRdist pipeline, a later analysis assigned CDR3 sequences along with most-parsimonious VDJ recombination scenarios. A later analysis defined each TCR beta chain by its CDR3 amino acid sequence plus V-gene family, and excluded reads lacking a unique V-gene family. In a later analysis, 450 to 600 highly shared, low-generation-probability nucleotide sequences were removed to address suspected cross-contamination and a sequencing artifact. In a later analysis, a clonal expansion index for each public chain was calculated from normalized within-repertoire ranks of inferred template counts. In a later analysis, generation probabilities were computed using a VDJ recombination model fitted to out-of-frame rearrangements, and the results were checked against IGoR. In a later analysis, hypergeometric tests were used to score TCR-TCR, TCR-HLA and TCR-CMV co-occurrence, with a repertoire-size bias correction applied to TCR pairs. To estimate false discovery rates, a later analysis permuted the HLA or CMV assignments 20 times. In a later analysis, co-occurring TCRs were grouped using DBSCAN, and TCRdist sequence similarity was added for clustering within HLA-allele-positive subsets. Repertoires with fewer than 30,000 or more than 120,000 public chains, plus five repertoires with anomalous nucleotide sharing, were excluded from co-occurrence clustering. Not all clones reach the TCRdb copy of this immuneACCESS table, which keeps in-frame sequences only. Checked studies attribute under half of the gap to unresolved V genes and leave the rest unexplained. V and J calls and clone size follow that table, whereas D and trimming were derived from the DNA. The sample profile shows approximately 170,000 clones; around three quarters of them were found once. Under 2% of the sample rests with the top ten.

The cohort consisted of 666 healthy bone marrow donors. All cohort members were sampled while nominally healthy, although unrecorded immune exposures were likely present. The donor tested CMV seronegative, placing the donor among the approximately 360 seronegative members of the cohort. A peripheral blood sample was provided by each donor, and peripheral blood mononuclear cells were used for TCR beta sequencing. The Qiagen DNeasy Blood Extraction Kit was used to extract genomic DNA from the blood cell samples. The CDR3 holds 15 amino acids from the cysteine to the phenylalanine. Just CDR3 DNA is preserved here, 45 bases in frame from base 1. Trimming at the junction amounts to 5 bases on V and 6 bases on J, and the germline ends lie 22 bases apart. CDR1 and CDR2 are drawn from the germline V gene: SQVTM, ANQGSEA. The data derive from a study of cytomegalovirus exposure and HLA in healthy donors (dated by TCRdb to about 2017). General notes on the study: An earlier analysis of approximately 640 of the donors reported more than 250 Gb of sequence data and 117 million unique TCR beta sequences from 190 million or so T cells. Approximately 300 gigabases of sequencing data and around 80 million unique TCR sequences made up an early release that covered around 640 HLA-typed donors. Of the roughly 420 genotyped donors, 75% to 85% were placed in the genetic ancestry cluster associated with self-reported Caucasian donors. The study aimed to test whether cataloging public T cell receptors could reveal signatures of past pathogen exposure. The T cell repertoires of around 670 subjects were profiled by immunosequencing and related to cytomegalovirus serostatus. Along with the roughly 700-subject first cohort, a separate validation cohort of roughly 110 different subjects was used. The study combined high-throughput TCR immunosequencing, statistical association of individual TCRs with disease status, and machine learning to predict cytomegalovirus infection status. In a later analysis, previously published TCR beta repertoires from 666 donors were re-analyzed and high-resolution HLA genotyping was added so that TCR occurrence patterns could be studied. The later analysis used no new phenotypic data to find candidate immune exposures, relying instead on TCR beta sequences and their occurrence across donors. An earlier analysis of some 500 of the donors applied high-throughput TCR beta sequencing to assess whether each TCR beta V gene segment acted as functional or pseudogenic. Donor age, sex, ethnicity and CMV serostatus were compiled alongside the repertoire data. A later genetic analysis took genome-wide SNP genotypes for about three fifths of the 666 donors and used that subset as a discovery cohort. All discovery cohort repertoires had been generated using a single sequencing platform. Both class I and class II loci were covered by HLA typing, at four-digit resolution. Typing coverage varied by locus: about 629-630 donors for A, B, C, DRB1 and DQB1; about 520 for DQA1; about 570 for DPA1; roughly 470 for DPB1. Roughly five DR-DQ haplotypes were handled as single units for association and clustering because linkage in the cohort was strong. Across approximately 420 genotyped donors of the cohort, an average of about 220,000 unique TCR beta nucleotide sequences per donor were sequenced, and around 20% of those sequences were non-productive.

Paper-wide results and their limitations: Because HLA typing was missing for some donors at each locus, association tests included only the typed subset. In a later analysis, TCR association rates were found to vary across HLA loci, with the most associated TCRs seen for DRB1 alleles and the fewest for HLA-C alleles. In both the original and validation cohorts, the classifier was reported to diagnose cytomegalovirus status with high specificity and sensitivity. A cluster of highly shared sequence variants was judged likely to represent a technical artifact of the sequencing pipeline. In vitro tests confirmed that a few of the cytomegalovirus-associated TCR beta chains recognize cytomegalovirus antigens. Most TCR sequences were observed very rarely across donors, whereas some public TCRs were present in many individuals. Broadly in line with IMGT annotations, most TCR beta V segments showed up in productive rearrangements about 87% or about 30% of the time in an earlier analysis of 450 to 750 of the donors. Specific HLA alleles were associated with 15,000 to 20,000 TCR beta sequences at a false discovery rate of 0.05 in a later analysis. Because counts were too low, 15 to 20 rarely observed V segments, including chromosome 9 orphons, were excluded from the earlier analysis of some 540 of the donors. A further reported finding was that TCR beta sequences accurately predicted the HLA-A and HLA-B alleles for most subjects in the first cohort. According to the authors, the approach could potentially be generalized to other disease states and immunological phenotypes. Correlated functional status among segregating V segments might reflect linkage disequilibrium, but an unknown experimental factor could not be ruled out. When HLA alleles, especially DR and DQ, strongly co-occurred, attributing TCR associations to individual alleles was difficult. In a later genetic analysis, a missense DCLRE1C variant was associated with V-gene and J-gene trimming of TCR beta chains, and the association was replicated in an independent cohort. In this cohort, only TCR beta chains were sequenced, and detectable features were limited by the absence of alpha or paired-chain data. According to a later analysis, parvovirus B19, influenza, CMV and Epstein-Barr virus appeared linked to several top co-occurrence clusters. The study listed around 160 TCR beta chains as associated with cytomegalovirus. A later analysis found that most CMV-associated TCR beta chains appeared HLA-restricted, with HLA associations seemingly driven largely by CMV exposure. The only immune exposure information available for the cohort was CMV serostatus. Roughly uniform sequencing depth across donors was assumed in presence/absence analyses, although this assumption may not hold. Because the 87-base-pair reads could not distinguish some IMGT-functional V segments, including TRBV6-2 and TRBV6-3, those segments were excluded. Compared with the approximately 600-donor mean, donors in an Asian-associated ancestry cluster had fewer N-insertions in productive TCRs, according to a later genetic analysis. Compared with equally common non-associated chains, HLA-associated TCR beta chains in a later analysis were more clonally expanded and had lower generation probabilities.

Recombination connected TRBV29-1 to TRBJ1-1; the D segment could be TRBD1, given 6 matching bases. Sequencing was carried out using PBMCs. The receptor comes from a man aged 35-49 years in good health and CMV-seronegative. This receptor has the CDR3 CSVSGTRGLRAEAFF. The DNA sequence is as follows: TGCAGCGTTTCCGGGACAAGGGGTTTAAGAGCTGAAGCTTTCTTT.